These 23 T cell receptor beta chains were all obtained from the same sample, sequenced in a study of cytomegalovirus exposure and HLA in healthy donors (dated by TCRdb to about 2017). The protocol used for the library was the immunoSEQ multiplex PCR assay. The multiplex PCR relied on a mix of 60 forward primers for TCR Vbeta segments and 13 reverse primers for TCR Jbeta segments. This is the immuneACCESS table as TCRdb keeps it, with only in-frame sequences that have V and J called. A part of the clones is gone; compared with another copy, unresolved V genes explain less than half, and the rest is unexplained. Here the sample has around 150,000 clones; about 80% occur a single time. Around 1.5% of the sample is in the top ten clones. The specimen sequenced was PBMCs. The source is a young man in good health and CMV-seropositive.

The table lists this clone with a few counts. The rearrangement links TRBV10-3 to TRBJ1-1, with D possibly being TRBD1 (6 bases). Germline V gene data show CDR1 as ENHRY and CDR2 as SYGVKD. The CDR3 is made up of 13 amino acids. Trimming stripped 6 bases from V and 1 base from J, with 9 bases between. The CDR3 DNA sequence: TGTGCCATCAGAAAGGACAGGAACACTGAAGCTTTCTTT. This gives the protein CAIRKDRNTEAFF.

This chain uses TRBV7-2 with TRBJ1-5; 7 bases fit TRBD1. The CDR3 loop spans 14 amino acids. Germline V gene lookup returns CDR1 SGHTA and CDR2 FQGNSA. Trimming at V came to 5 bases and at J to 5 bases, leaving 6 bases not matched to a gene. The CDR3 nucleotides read TGTGCCAGCAGCCCAGACAGGGATGATCAGCCCCAGCATTTT. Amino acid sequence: CASSPDRDDQPQHF.

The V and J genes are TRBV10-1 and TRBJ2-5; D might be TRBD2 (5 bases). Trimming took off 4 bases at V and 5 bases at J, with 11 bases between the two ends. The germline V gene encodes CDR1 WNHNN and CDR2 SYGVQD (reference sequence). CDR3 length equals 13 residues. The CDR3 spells CASSGLAGETQYF. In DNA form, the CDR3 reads TGCGCCAGCAGTGGTCTAGCCGGGGAGACCCAGTACTTC.

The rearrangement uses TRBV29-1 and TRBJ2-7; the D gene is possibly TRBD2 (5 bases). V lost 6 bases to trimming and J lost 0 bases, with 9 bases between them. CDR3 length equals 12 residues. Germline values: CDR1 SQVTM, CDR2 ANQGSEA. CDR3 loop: CSVGISSYEQYF. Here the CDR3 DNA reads TGCAGCGTCGGGATCTCCTCCTACGAGCAGTACTTC.

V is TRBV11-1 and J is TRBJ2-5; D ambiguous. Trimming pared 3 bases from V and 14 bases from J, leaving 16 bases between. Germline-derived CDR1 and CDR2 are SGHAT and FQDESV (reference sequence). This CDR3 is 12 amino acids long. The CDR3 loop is CASSFPAANLYF. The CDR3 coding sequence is TGTGCCAGCAGCTTTCCGGCAGCGAATTTATACTTC.

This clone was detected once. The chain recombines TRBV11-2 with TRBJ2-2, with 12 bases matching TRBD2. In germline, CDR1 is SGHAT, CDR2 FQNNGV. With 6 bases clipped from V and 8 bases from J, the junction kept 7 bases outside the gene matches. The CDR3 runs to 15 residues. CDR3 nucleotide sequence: TGTGCCAGCAGACCTCTAGCGGGGGGGCTGGGGGAGCTGTTTTTT. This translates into CASRPLAGGLGELFF.

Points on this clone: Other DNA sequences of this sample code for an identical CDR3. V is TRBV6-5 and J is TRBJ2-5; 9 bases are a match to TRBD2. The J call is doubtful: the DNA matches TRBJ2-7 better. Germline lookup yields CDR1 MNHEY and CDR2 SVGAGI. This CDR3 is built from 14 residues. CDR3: CASSYSGGPYEQYF. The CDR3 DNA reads TGTGCCAGCAGTTATAGCGGGGGCCCCTACGAGCAGTACTTC.

The CDR3 spells CASSPVGGDSDTQYF. The CDR3 coding sequence is TGCGCCAGCAGCCCGGTGGGGGGGGACTCAGATACGCAGTATTTT. This chain connects TRBV4-1 to TRBJ2-3, with TRBD2 matching over 7 bases. After removal of 4 bases from V and 4 bases from J, the junction contained 8 bases not matched to a gene. From germline, CDR1 is MGHRA and CDR2 YSYEKL. This CDR3 region has 15 residues.

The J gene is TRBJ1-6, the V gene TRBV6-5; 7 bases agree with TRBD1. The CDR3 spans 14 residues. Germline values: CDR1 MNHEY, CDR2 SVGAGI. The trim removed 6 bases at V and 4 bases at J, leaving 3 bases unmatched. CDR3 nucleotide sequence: TGTGCCAGCAGCGTACAGGGGTATAATTCACCCCTCCACTTT. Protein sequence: CASSVQGYNSPLHF.

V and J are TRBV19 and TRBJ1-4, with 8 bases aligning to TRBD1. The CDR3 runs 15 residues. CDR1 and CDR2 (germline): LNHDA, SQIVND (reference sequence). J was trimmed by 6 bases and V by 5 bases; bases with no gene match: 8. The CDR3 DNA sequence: TGTGCCAGTAGTGGATGGGCGACAGGGGATGAAAAACTGTTTTTT. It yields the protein CASSGWATGDEKLFF.

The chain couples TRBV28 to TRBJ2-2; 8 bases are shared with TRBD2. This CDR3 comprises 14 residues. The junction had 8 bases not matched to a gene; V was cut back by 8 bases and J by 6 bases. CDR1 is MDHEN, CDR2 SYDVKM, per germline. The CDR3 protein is CASLKSGGPGELFF. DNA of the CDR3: TGTGCCAGCTTAAAATCGGGGGGGCCCGGGGAGCTGTTTTTT.

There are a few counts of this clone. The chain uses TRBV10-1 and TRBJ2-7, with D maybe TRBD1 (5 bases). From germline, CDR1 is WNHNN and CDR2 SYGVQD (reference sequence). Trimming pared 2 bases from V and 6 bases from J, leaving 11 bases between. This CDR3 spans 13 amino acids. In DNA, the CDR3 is TGCGCCAGCAGTGAGGGCAGGGTGAGCGAGCAGTACTTC. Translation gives CASSEGRVSEQYF.

CDR3: CATQETGTAQETQYF. The CDR3, as DNA: TGTGCCACACAGGAAACCGGGACAGCCCAAGAGACCCAGTACTTC. The chain joins TRBV6-5 to TRBJ2-5; 7 bases match TRBD1. With 10 bases clipped from V and 1 base from J, the junction kept 12 bases outside the gene matches. Germline loops: CDR1 MNHEY, CDR2 SVGAGI. This CDR3 contains 15 residues.

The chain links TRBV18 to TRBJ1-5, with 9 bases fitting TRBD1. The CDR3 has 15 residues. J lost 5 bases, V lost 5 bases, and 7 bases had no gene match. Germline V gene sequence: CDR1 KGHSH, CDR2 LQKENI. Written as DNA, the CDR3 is TGTGCCAGCTCAACCGGGACAGGGAACGATCAGCCCCAGCATTTT. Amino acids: CASSTGTGNDQPQHF. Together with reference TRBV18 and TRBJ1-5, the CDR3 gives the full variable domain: NAGVMQNPRHLVRRRGQEARLRCSPMKGHSHVYWYRQLPEEGLKFMVYLQKENIIDESGMPKERFSAEFPKEGPSILRIQQVVRGDSAAYFCASSTGTGNDQPQHFGDGTRLSIL.

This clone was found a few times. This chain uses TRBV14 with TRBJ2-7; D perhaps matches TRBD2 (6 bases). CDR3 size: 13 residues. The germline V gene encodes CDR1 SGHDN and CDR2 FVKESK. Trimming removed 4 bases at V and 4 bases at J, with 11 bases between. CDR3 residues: CASSLSGGYEQYF. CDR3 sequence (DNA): TGTGCCAGCAGCCTATCCGGGGGTTACGAGCAGTACTTC.

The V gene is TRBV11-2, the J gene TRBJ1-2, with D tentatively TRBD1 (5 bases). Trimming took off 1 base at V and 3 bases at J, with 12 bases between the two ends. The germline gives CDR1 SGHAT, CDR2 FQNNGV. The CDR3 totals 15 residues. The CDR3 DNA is TGTGCCAGCAGCTTAGCCCCCCCGGGGGACTATGGCTACACCTTC. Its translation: CASSLAPPGDYGYTF.

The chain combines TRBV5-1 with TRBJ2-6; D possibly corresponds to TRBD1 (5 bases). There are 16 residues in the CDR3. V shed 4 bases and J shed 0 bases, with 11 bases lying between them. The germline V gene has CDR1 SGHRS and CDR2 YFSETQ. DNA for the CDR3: TGCGCCAGCAGCCCGACAGTCATCTCTGGGGCCAACGTCCTGACTTTC. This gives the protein CASSPTVISGANVLTF.

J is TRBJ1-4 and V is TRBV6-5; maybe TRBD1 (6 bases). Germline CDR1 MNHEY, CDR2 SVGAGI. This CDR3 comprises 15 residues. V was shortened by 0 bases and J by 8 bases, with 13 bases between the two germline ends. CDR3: CASSYSSTGREKLFF. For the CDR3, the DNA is TGTGCCAGCAGTTACTCGAGTACAGGGCGCGAAAAACTGTTTTTT.

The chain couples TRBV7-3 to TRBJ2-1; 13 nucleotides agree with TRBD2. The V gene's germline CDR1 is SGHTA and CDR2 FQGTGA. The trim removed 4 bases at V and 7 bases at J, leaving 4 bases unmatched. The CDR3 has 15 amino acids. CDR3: CASSSGLAGSNEQFF. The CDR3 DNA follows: TGTGCCAGCAGCTCGGGACTAGCGGGATCGAATGAGCAGTTCTTC. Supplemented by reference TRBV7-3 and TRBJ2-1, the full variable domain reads GAGVSQTPSNKVTEKGKYVELRCDPISGHTALYWYRQSLGQGPEFLIYFQGTGAADDSGLPNDRFFAVRPEGSVSTLKIQRTERGDSAVYLCASSSGLAGSNEQFFGPGTRLTVL.

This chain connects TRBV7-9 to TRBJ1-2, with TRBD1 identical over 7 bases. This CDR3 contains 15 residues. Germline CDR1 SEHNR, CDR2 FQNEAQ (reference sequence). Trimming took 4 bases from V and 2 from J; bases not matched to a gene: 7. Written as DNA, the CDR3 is TGTGCCAGCAGCTACCACAGGGGCGAGAACTATGGCTACACCTTC. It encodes CASSYHRGENYGYTF.

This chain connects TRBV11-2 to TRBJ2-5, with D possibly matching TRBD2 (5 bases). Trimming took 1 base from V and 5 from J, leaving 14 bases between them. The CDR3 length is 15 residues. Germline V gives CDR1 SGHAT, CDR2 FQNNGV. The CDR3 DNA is TGTGCCAGCAGCTTAGTCCGAGGGCCGTCGGAGACCCAGTACTTC. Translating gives CASSLVRGPSETQYF.

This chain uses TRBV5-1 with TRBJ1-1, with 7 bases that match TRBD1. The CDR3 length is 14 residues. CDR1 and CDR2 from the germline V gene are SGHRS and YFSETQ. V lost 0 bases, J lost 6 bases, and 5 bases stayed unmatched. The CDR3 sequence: CASSLVGGRAEAFF. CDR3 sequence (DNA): TGCGCCAGCAGCTTGGTAGGGGGCCGCGCTGAAGCTTTCTTT. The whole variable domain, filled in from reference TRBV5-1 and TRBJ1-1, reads KAGVTQTPRYLIKTRGQQVTLSCSPISGHRSVSWYQQTPGQGLQFLFEYFSETQRNKGNFPGRFSGRQFSNSRSEMNVSTLELGDSALYLCASSLVGGRAEAFFGQGTRLTVV.

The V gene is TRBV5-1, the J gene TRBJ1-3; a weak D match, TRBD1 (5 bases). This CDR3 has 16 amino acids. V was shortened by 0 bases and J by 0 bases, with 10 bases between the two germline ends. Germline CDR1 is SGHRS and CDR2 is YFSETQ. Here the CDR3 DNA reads TGCGCCAGCAGCTTGGGCCAGGGCAGCTCTGGAAACACCATATATTTT. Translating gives CASSLGQGSSGNTIYF.